One sample yielded the 17 T cell receptor beta chains listed below, sequenced in a study of cytomegalovirus exposure and HLA in healthy donors. It was with 60 Vbeta and 13 Jbeta primers that the PCR ran. Produced via immunoSEQ multiplex PCR; TCRdb's table is partial and in-frame only. The sample includes about 150,000 clones, approximately 80% of them seen just once. The specimen was PBMCs. Source of these receptors: a woman in her thirties or forties in good health and CMV-seronegative.

The chain links TRBV30 to TRBJ1-2; 7 bases are shared with TRBD1. V lost 3 bases to trimming and J lost 1 base; unmatched junction nucleotides: 5. The CDR3 runs 14 residues. Germline CDR1 GTSNPN, CDR2 SVGIG (reference sequence). This CDR3 reads CAWSADRVNYGYTF. The CDR3 nucleotides are TGTGCCTGGAGCGCCGACAGGGTTAACTATGGCTACACCTTC.

The chain links TRBV27 to TRBJ2-7; possible D gene TRBD2, 5 bases. This CDR3 contains 13 residues. With 6 bases removed from V and 2 bases from J, the gap between germline ends came to 11 bases. CDR1 MNHEY and CDR2 SMNVEV come from the germline V gene (reference sequence). CDR3 DNA sequence: TGTGCCAGCAGCCGGGGAGTAACCTACGAGCAGTACTTC. This translates into CASSRGVTYEQYF.

CDR3 amino acids: CASSSTPLEQYF. The CDR3 coding sequence is TGTGCCAGCAGCTCGACACCGCTCGAGCAGTACTTC. V is TRBV7-2 and J is TRBJ2-7; D is unclear. V was cut by 4 bases and J by 6 bases, with 10 bases left in between. The CDR3 spans 12 residues. Germline CDR1 reads SGHTA; CDR2 reads FQGNSA.

The V gene is TRBV21-1, the J gene TRBJ2-1; TRBD2 is the table's D call and was not checked against the DNA. TRBV21-1 is assigned pseudogene status. CDR3 size: 17 residues. In DNA, the CDR3 is TGTGCCAGCAGCAAATGGACTAGCGGGAGGGGGTACAATGAGCAGTTCTTC. It yields the protein CASSKWTSGRGYNEQFF.

The V gene is TRBV19, the J gene TRBJ2-2; TRBD1 matches 8 bases. The germline V gene encodes CDR1 LNHDA and CDR2 SQIVND (reference sequence). V lost 4 bases and J lost 7; bases outside the gene matches: 8. The CDR3 runs to 15 residues. CDR3 coding DNA: TGTGCCAGTAGTACGCGGGACAGGCGGGTCGGGGAGCTGTTTTTT. The encoded protein is CASSTRDRRVGELFF.

The genes are TRBV7-6 and TRBJ1-5; no clear D. V was cut by 5 bases and J by 7 bases, with 12 bases left in between. The CDR3 extends over 13 amino acids. Germline V gene sequence: CDR1 SGHVS, CDR2 FNYEAQ. In DNA, the CDR3 is TGTGCCAGCAGCGCCAGGAACGAGCAGCCCCAGCATTTT. Protein sequence: CASSARNEQPQHF.

The gene calls are TRBV11-3 and TRBJ2-1; weak D call: TRBD1 (6 bases). V was trimmed by 6 bases and J by 8 bases, leaving 14 bases between them. This CDR3 contains 13 residues. The V gene's germline CDR1 is SGHNT and CDR2 YENEEA. This chain's CDR3 is CASRGTGNYEQFF. The CDR3 DNA reads as TGTGCCAGCAGGGGTACAGGGAACTATGAGCAGTTCTTC.

This rearrangement joins TRBV7-2 to TRBJ2-3; TRBD2 matches 8 bases. J gave up 6 bases and V 4 bases, and 12 bases lay outside the gene matches. Germline assignment: CDR1 SGHTA and CDR2 FQGNSA. CDR3 length: 16 residues. The CDR3 nucleotides read TGTGCCAGCAGCTCCTCGGGAGGGCCATTATGGGATACGCAGTATTTT. It translates to CASSSSGGPLWDTQYF.

This chain links TRBV2 with TRBJ2-1, with 9 nucleotides matching TRBD2. The germline CDR1 and CDR2 sequences are SNHLY and FYNNEI. Trimming at V came to 3 bases and at J to 8 bases, leaving 11 bases not matched to a gene. The CDR3 totals 16 residues. For the CDR3, the DNA is TGTGCCAGCAGTGAGGTGGGGCGGGAGGGCCTCTATGAGCAGTTCTTC. Its protein product is CASSEVGREGLYEQFF.

This chain connects TRBV6-1 to TRBJ2-7, with D possibly being TRBD2 (6 bases). This CDR3 comprises 14 residues. The germline V gene has CDR1 MNHNS and CDR2 SASEGT. Trimming shortened V by 7 bases and J by 0 bases, and 13 bases separated the two germline ends. The CDR3 sequence: CASIAVGGSYEQYF. In DNA, the CDR3 is TGTGCCAGCATAGCGGTGGGCGGCTCCTACGAGCAGTACTTC.

This clone turned up a few times. V gene TRBV19 combines with J gene TRBJ2-7; the D gene is possibly TRBD2 (6 bases). Germline CDR1 LNHDA, CDR2 SQIVND (reference sequence). This CDR3 has 14 residues. The V gene lost 0 bases and the J gene lost 2 bases, with 8 bases spanning the gap. The CDR3 DNA sequence: TGTGCCAGTAGTATAGACGGGGGAACCTACGAGCAGTACTTC. Protein: CASSIDGGTYEQYF. Using reference TRBV19 and TRBJ2-7 for the parts outside the CDR3, the full variable domain is DGGITQSPKYLFRKEGQNVTLSCEQNLNHDAMYWYRQDPGQGLRLIYYSQIVNDFQKGDIAEGYSVSREKKESFPLTVTSAQKNPTAFYLCASSIDGGTYEQYFGPGTRLTVT.

This chain connects TRBV7-2 to TRBJ2-7; 7 bases line up with TRBD2. The ends lost 1 base at V and 4 bases at J; junction bases unmatched: 7. This CDR3 comprises 15 residues. CDR1 SGHTA and CDR2 FQGNSA come from the germline V gene. The CDR3 region is CASSLVLAAGYEQYF. The CDR3 nucleotides are TGTGCCAGCAGCTTAGTTCTAGCGGCTGGATACGAGCAGTACTTC.

The chain carries TRBV7-2 and TRBJ1-3; D perhaps matches TRBD1 (6 bases). V was trimmed by 5 bases and J by 0 bases, leaving 11 bases between them. In germline, CDR1 is SGHTA, CDR2 FQGNSA. The CDR3 runs to 15 residues. The CDR3 coding sequence is TGTGCCAGCAGCCCAACAGGGTTCTCTGGAAACACCATATATTTT. Its translation is CASSPTGFSGNTIYF.

CDR3 sequence reads: CAWSRQGGQPQHF. The CDR3 nucleotides read TGTGCCTGGAGTCGGCAGGGAGGTCAGCCCCAGCATTTT. The chain couples TRBV30 to TRBJ1-5; a possible D gene is TRBD1 (5 bases). Germline lookup yields CDR1 GTSNPN and CDR2 SVGIG (reference sequence). The V gene lost 2 bases and the J gene lost 6 bases, with 11 bases spanning the gap. The CDR3 contains 13 residues.

In its sample, this clone was seen once. This chain joins TRBV29-1 and TRBJ2-7, with 9 nucleotides matching TRBD1. In germline, CDR1 is SQVTM, CDR2 ANQGSEA. The CDR3 totals 14 residues. With 7 bases clipped from V and 8 bases from J, the junction kept 15 bases outside the gene matches. CDR3 in DNA: TGCAGCGCTACCCAGACAGGGGGGGATGGGAAGCAGTACTTC. It encodes CSATQTGGDGKQYF.

The chain combines TRBV7-2 with TRBJ2-7, with D possibly TRBD2 on 5 matching bases. Trimming removed 2 bases from V and 2 bases from J, with 19 bases in between. Germline V gives CDR1 SGHTA, CDR2 FQGNSA. The CDR3 has 17 residues. Here the CDR3 DNA reads TGTGCCAGCAGCTTACGTGGTCCGGGATCAGGACCCTACGAGCAGTACTTC. Translating gives CASSLRGPGSGPYEQYF.

This clone was recorded only once. V is TRBV5-1 and J is TRBJ2-3; possible D gene TRBD2, 6 bases. CDR3 length: 14 residues. The germline V gene encodes CDR1 SGHRS and CDR2 YFSETQ. V lost 6 bases and J lost 5, with 16 bases in between. The CDR3 DNA sequence: TGCGCCAGCAAGAACGGGGGACGGAGAGATACGCAGTATTTT. Amino acids: CASKNGGRRDTQYF.